What follows describes a single T cell receptor (beta chain). The antigen remains unidentified. This sample was taken from a study of CXCR3-negative and CXCR3-positive naive CD8 T cells. Findings of the study overall: Compared with CXCR3-negative naive cells, CXCR3-positive naive cells showed more hydrophobic TRB CDR3s.

Researchers prepared the TRB cDNA libraries using 5' RACE with UMI labels. No DNA is given; TCRdb re-called the 5' RACE reads and lists each CDR3 protein once. This repertoire includes around 130,000 distinct CDR3 sequences. The germline V gene encodes CDR1 MDHEN and CDR2 SYDVKM. The CDR3 sequence is 14 residues long. J is TRBJ2-7 and V is TRBV28; TCRdb gives TRBD1 as the D gene, but with no DNA this cannot be confirmed. The sequence was collected from a human donor in good health. Some clones in this sample may be carry-over from other donors' samples. The sequencing sample was made of naive CXCR3+ CD8+ T cells from blood. Subset described: CD45RO-CCR7+CD27+CD95- naive CD8+ T cells expressing CXCR3 (TNR3+). CDR3 amino acids: CASRSGLSSYEQYF.